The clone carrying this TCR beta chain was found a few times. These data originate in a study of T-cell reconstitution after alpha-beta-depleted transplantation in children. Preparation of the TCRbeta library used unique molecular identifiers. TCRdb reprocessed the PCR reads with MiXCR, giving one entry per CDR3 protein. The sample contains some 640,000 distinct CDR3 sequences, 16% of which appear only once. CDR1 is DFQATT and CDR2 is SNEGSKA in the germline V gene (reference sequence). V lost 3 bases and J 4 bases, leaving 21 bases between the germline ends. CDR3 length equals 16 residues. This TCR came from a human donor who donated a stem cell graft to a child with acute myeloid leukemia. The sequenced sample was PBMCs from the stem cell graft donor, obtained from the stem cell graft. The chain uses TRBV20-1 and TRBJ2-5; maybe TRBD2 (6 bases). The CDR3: CSASPPGEEGRETQYF. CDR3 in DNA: TGCAGTGCTAGTCCTCCAGGAGAGGAGGGGAGAGAGACCCAGTACTTC.